The 13 T cell receptor beta chains given below trace back to one sample, sequenced in a study of blood T cell repertoires in COVID-19. Assay used: immunoSEQ multiplex PCR; TCRdb lists only in-frame clones, some missing. The sample has 350,000 to 450,000 clones; 91% are singletons. The sample was PBMCs or T cells enriched from blood (not recorded which). These receptors all stem from a woman aged 40 to 49 who had been exposed to COVID-19.

The chain joins TRBV18 to TRBJ1-3; no clear D. This CDR3 has 14 residues. The germline gives CDR1 KGHSH, CDR2 LQKENI. Trimming shortened V by 1 base and J by 0 bases, and 4 bases separated the two germline ends. The CDR3 sequence is CASSPRSSGNTIYF. DNA of the CDR3: TGTGCCAGCTCACCACGCAGCTCTGGAAACACCATATATTTT.

V gene TRBV5-6 combines with J gene TRBJ2-3, with TRBD2 identical over 9 bases. V shed 3 bases and J 3 bases; nucleotides not matched to a gene: 8. CDR3 length: 16 amino acids. CDR1 and CDR2 (germline): SGHDT, YYEEEE. The CDR3, as DNA: TGTGCCAGCAGCTCCTGGAGGACTAGCGTAACAGATACGCAGTATTTT. This translates into CASSSWRTSVTDTQYF.

The chain combines TRBV7-6 with TRBJ2-1, with 7 bases matching TRBD1. After removal of 2 bases from V and 7 bases from J, the junction contained 2 bases not matched to a gene. The CDR3 consists of 13 residues. Germline CDR1 reads SGHVS; CDR2 reads FNYEAQ. CDR3 sequence: CASSLSRGNEQFF. CDR3 DNA sequence: TGTGCCAGCAGCTTAAGCAGGGGGAATGAGCAGTTCTTC.

V is TRBV4-3 and J is TRBJ1-2; the D is unclear. The germline CDR1 and CDR2 sequences are LGHNA and YSLEER. The length of the CDR3 is 15 residues. The ends were cut back, 5 bases at V and 0 bases at J, with 13 bases in the middle. Here the CDR3 reads CASSVLPSTNYGYTF. CDR3 nucleotides: TGCGCCAGCAGCGTACTGCCTAGCACTAACTATGGCTACACCTTC.

The J gene is TRBJ1-6, the V gene TRBV6-1; D is undetermined. Germline CDR1 and CDR2: MNHNS and SASEGT. The CDR3 covers 14 residues. Trimming pared 2 bases from V and 17 bases from J, leaving 19 bases between. The DNA for the CDR3 is TGTGCCAGCAGTGAAAGCCACAGCTCCCATAAGATCCACTTT. It is translated as CASSESHSSHKIHF.

This clone was counted once. The chain joins TRBV5-4 to TRBJ2-5, with D possibly being TRBD2 (6 bases). Germline CDR1 is SGHNT and CDR2 is YYREEE (reference sequence). The V and J ends lost 3 bases and 1 base respectively, with 10 bases between them. The CDR3 is 14 amino acids. In nucleotides, the CDR3 is TGTGCCAGCAGCTCGGGAGTGGTCCAAGAGACCCAGTACTTC. Translation gives CASSSGVVQETQYF.

The chain recombines TRBV16 with TRBJ1-1; 12 positions agree with TRBD1. The CDR3 consists of 16 residues. In germline, CDR1 is KGHSY, CDR2 FQNENV. J lost 3 bases, V lost 0 bases, and 2 bases had no gene match. The CDR3: CASSQSGTGGYTEAFF. The CDR3 DNA follows: TGTGCCAGCAGCCAATCAGGGACAGGGGGCTACACTGAAGCTTTCTTT.

The chain has TRBV11-2 and TRBJ1-2; 7 nucleotides line up with TRBD1. Germline-derived CDR1 and CDR2 are SGHAT and FQNNGV. After removal of 1 base from V and 2 bases from J, the junction contained 4 bases not matched to a gene. CDR3 size: 15 residues. CDR3 bases: TGTGCCAGCAGCTTAGGCAGAGGGGGCAACTATGGCTACACCTTC. Its protein product is CASSLGRGGNYGYTF.

This chain links TRBV6-2 or TRBV6-3 with TRBJ1-2; TRBD1 matches at 8 bases. Germline V gene data show CDR1 as MNHEY and CDR2 as SVGEGT. The J segment lost 10 bases and the V segment lost 2 bases, leaving 9 bases of the junction unmatched. The CDR3 is made up of 14 amino acids. The DNA for the CDR3 is TGTGCCAGCAGTTACCCAGGGACAGGCAACGTCTACACCTTC. This codes for CASSYPGTGNVYTF.

The chain joins TRBV15 to TRBJ2-1; D is undetermined. Germline lookup yields CDR1 LNHNV and CDR2 YYDKDF (reference sequence). V was clipped by 5 bases and J by 4 bases, with 9 bases between them. This CDR3 contains 13 residues. DNA of the CDR3: TGTGCCACCAGCGCTAAACGGTACAATGAGCAGTTCTTC. It specifies CATSAKRYNEQFF.

This chain joins TRBV7-9 and TRBJ2-7; a possible D gene is TRBD1 (6 bases). The CDR3 runs to 15 residues. Germline V CDR1 and CDR2: SEHNR, FQNEAQ (reference sequence). Between the trimmed V and J ends, which lost 0 bases and 6 bases, there was a span of 15 bases. DNA for the CDR3: TGTGCCAGCAGCTTAGCACAGGGCCTGCCCCTCGAGCAGTACTTC. As protein: CASSLAQGLPLEQYF.

CDR3 amino acids: CASRPGGAVNYGYTF. The CDR3 nucleotides are TGTGCCAGCAGGCCTGGGGGGGCAGTTAACTATGGCTACACCTTC. The chain is built from TRBV7-9 and TRBJ1-2; tentatively, D is TRBD1 (6 bases). This CDR3 is built from 15 residues. Germline V lookup: CDR1 SEHNR, CDR2 FQNEAQ (reference sequence). V was cut by 6 bases and J by 1 base, with 15 bases left in between. Filled out from reference TRBV7-9 and TRBJ1-2, the complete variable domain reads DTGVSQNPRHKITKRGQNVTFRCDPISEHNRLYWYRQTLGQGPEFLTYFQNEAQLEKSRLLSDRFSAERPKGSFSTLEIQRTEQGDSAMYLCASRPGGAVNYGYTFGSGTRLTVV.

The chain recombines TRBV9 with TRBJ1-4; D possibly corresponds to TRBD1 (5 bases). This CDR3 comprises 17 residues. Trimming shortened V by 3 bases and J by 3 bases, and 18 bases separated the two germline ends. Germline V CDR1 and CDR2: SGDLS, YYNGEE. The CDR3 spells CASSDPTRGWANEKLFF. The CDR3 DNA reads as TGTGCCAGCAGCGACCCCACTCGGGGGTGGGCTAATGAAAAACTGTTTTTT. Together with reference TRBV9 and TRBJ1-4, the CDR3 gives the full variable domain: DSGVTQTPKHLITATGQRVTLRCSPRSGDLSVYWYQQSLDQGLQFLIQYYNGEERAKGNILERFSAQQFPDLHSELNLSSLELGDSALYFCASSDPTRGWANEKLFFGSGTQLSVL.